This T cell receptor beta chain was recovered during a study of cytomegalovirus exposure and HLA in healthy donors. CDR3 length equals 14 residues. Between the trimmed V and J ends, which lost 3 bases and 10 bases, there was a span of 16 bases. Looked up from germline, CDR1 is MNHEY and CDR2 is SMNVEV (reference sequence). Assay: immunoSEQ multiplex PCR; the TCRdb copy retains only in-frame clones and omits some. The data show 190,000 or so clones, roughly four fifths seen once. The V gene is TRBV27, the J gene TRBJ2-1, with a possible D match to TRBD1 (6 bases). Sequenced sample: PBMCs. This TCR was sampled from a woman under 30 in good health and CMV-seropositive. The CDR3 coding sequence is TGTGCCAGCAGTTTCTTTCAGGGGCGCGTAGAGCAGTTCTTC. Protein: CASSFFQGRVEQFF.